Reported below is one T cell receptor (beta chain). Other nucleotide sequences from this sample produce the same CDR3. Original processing methods: Estimates of nucleated cell counts were drawn from the amplification of reference gene primers. Generated by immunoSEQ multiplex PCR, the TCRdb table keeps only in-frame clones and is missing some. V and J calls and clone size come straight from that table; D and trimming were deduced from the DNA. The table has roughly 380,000 clones, around 84% seen once. These data originate in a study of blood T cell repertoires in COVID-19. On the study more broadly: The samples span acute and convalescent COVID-19 from the United States, Italy and Spain. T cells, B-cell-depleted T cells, or PBMCs supplied cDNA or gDNA.

Trimming stripped 7 bases from V and 1 base from J, with 7 bases between. The CDR3 loop spans 11 amino acids. The germline gives CDR1 DFQATT, CDR2 SNEGSKA (reference sequence). Input material: peripheral blood. The sequence was obtained from a human donor with acute or convalescent COVID-19. The donor label of this sample is uncertain. This chain connects TRBV20-1 to TRBJ1-1; D is unresolved. The CDR3 region is CSETGNTEAFF. The CDR3 coding sequence is TGCAGTGAAACGGGGAACACTGAAGCTTTCTTT.